Listed here are 20 T cell receptor beta chains from one sample, sequenced in a study of OX40 agonist ivuxolimab in advanced cancers. The method was immunoSEQ multiplex PCR; TCRdb's version includes in-frame clones alone and lacks a portion of them. In the table there are about 71,000 clones, roughly nine tenths of which are singletons. Sample: CD4+ or CD8+ T cells sorted from blood, taken in a trial of the OX40 agonist ivuxolimab. Every receptor here comes from an adult with an advanced solid tumor such as melanoma, head and neck, liver or kidney cancer.

The chain employs TRBV27 and TRBJ2-7; tentative D call: TRBD1 (6 bases). Germline CDR1 and CDR2: MNHEY and SMNVEV (reference sequence). The CDR3 has 14 residues. Between the trimmed V and J ends, which lost 2 bases and 2 bases, there was a span of 10 bases. This chain's CDR3 is CASSLGQGPYEQYF. For the CDR3, the DNA is TGTGCCAGCAGTTTAGGGCAGGGGCCCTACGAGCAGTACTTC.

V usage is TRBV27 and J usage is TRBJ2-3; 13 bases fit TRBD2. The ends lost 4 bases at V and 4 bases at J; junction bases unmatched: 5. The CDR3 consists of 16 residues. Germline CDR1 is MNHEY and CDR2 is SMNVEV (reference sequence). The CDR3 DNA sequence: TGTGCCAGCAGTTCCGGGACTAGCGGGATGTCAGATACGCAGTATTTT. Translated, it gives CASSSGTSGMSDTQYF.

The V and J genes are TRBV5-6 and TRBJ2-1; 9 bases map to TRBD2. V was pared by 0 bases and J by 6 bases, with 1 base of the junction left unmatched. The germline V gene encodes CDR1 SGHDT and CDR2 YYEEEE. The CDR3 totals 14 residues. Written as DNA, the CDR3 is TGTGCCAGCAGCTTGGCACTAGCGGGCAATGAGCAGTTCTTC. It encodes CASSLALAGNEQFF.

The rearrangement links TRBV28 to TRBJ2-5; D tentatively reads TRBD1 or TRBD2 (7 bases each). The germline V gene has CDR1 MDHEN and CDR2 SYDVKM. Deletions cut 6 bases from V and 1 base from J, with 15 bases between. The CDR3 extends over 15 amino acids. Here the CDR3 DNA reads TGTGCCAGCAGCCCAGGGGGGGCTCGCCAAGAGACCCAGTACTTC. This encodes CASSPGGARQETQYF.

This chain joins TRBV5-6 and TRBJ2-7; D is ambiguous. Germline values: CDR1 SGHDT, CDR2 YYEEEE. Trimming pared 0 bases from V and 6 bases from J, leaving 4 bases between. The CDR3 length is 11 residues. CDR3 amino acids: CASSLEGEQYF. The DNA of the CDR3 is TGTGCCAGCAGCTTGGAAGGCGAGCAGTACTTC.

The V gene is TRBV10-3, the J gene TRBJ1-1; D uncertain. This CDR3 has 12 residues. V was clipped by 4 bases and J by 4 bases, with 7 bases between them. The germline V gene encodes CDR1 ENHRY and CDR2 SYGVKD. The CDR3 DNA sequence: TGTGCCATCAGTGTAGAGGGCACTGAAGCTTTCTTT. It encodes CAISVEGTEAFF.

The genes are TRBV2 and TRBJ1-1; a weak D match, TRBD1 (5 bases). The CDR3 has 13 amino acids. Trimming cost V 2 bases and J 10 bases, with 14 bases left between them. Germline V lookup: CDR1 SNHLY, CDR2 FYNNEI. CDR3 loop: CASSETRNGGAFF. The CDR3, as DNA: TGTGCCAGCAGTGAAACTCGAAACGGGGGAGCTTTCTTT.

The rearrangement uses TRBV19 and TRBJ2-7, with 7 bases identical to TRBD1. CDR3 length: 13 amino acids. Germline assignment: CDR1 LNHDA and CDR2 SQIVND (reference sequence). V trimming: 2 bases; J trimming: 7 bases; junction bases outside the gene matches: 5. This CDR3 is CASSILTGSEQYF. The DNA for the CDR3 is TGTGCCAGTAGTATATTGACAGGGAGTGAGCAGTACTTC.

In the case of this clone: The sample contains more than one DNA sequence encoding this CDR3. The V gene is TRBV18, the J gene TRBJ2-1, with no clear D. V was trimmed by 3 bases and J by 4 bases, leaving 7 bases between them. Germline lookup yields CDR1 KGHSH and CDR2 LQKENI. The CDR3 covers 13 residues. CDR3 DNA sequence: TGTGCCAGCTCACCGGGCGGATACAATGAGCAGTTCTTC. It is translated as CASSPGGYNEQFF.

The rearrangement uses TRBV15 and TRBJ2-1, with a possible D match to TRBD1 (6 bases). Trimming pared 1 base from V and 7 bases from J, leaving 23 bases between. Germline V gene data show CDR1 as LNHNV and CDR2 as YYDKDF (reference sequence). The CDR3 consists of 18 residues. CDR3 sequence (DNA): TGTGCCACCAGCAGAGGAACCGGGACACCCACCTCGCTAAATGAGCAGTTCTTC. Its translation: CATSRGTGTPTSLNEQFF. Combining the CDR3 with reference TRBV15 and TRBJ2-1 gives the whole variable domain DAMVIQNPRYQVTQFGKPVTLSCSQTLNHNVMYWYQQKSSQAPKLLFHYYDKDFNNEADTPDNFQSRRPNTSFCFLDIRSPGLGDTAMYLCATSRGTGTPTSLNEQFFGPGTRLTVL.

The J gene is TRBJ2-5, the V gene TRBV19; D not resolved. Germline CDR1 reads LNHDA; CDR2 reads SQIVND (reference sequence). The CDR3 is 16 residues long. Trimming pared 3 bases from V and 5 bases from J, leaving 19 bases between. CDR3 nucleotides: TGTGCCAGTAGTATCGAGGCAGCTAAACCCGTGGAGACCCAGTACTTC. This gives the protein CASSIEAAKPVETQYF.

The chain carries TRBV28 and TRBJ1-1; 7 bases align to TRBD1. Germline CDR1 reads MDHEN; CDR2 reads SYDVKM. CDR3 length: 12 amino acids. V shed 11 bases, J shed 1 base, and the junction held 4 bases outside the gene matches. The CDR3 loop is CAVQGGNTEAFF. The CDR3 DNA sequence: TGTGCCGTTCAGGGGGGGAACACTGAAGCTTTCTTT.

The chain carries TRBV4-1 and TRBJ2-2; 12 bases are a match to TRBD2. The CDR3 extends over 19 amino acids. Germline values: CDR1 MGHRA, CDR2 YSYEKL. V was pared by 4 bases and J by 2 bases, with 11 bases of the junction left unmatched. The CDR3 region has the DNA TGCGCCAGCAGCCCGACCCCCATACTAGCGGGAGGTAACACCGGGGAGCTGTTTTTT. It translates to CASSPTPILAGGNTGELFF.

The rearrangement uses TRBV28 and TRBJ1-2; D might be TRBD1 (6 bases). CDR1 and CDR2 from the germline V gene are MDHEN and SYDVKM. The V gene lost 6 bases and the J gene lost 7 bases, with 18 bases spanning the gap. The CDR3 length is 14 residues. This chain's CDR3 is CASSPLFRGGGYTF. In nucleotides, the CDR3 is TGTGCCAGCAGCCCTCTTTTCAGGGGCGGTGGCTACACCTTC.

The V and J genes are TRBV9 and TRBJ2-5, with TRBD2 identical over 11 bases. V was clipped by 4 bases and J by 2 bases; unmatched bases: 7. The CDR3 spans 16 residues. CDR1 and CDR2 from the germline V gene are SGDLS and YYNGEE. CDR3 bases: TGTGCCAGCAGCACCCCTAGCGGGAGGCCTCAAGAGACCCAGTACTTC. As protein: CASSTPSGRPQETQYF.

The chain carries TRBV19 and TRBJ2-7; D is undetermined. CDR1 LNHDA and CDR2 SQIVND come from the germline V gene (reference sequence). The CDR3 runs 13 residues. V shed 3 bases and J shed 2 bases, with 8 bases lying between them. The CDR3 spells CASSITTTYEQYF. CDR3 nucleotide sequence: TGTGCCAGTAGTATTACCACTACCTACGAGCAGTACTTC.

This chain connects TRBV4-2 to TRBJ2-7; D might be TRBD1 (5 bases). Trimming took off 1 base at V and 4 bases at J, with 14 bases between the two ends. Germline loops: CDR1 LGHNA, CDR2 YNFKEQ. The CDR3 contains 15 residues. CDR3 protein: CASSQGQGLEYEQYF. The CDR3 DNA follows: TGTGCCAGCAGCCAAGGTCAGGGCCTCGAATACGAGCAGTACTTC.

The V gene is TRBV5-6, the J gene TRBJ2-3; TRBD2 agrees at 8 bases. The CDR3 loop spans 18 amino acids. Germline V gene lookup returns CDR1 SGHDT and CDR2 YYEEEE. With V trimmed by 3 bases and J by 2 bases, 14 bases remained unmatched. The CDR3 loop is CASSSLSESGSFTDTQYF. In nucleotides, the CDR3 is TGTGCCAGCAGCTCATTAAGTGAGAGCGGGAGTTTCACAGATACGCAGTATTTT.

This clone was observed once. V gene TRBV6-5 combines with J gene TRBJ2-1; TRBD2 matches at 12 bases. The CDR3 is 14 residues long. Germline trimming cut 7 bases from V and 9 bases from J; bases unmatched to any gene: 7. Looked up from germline, CDR1 is MNHEY and CDR2 is SVGAGI. CDR3 bases: TGTGCCAGCACCCTCCTAGCGGGAGGGGGTGAGCAGTTCTTC. Translated: CASTLLAGGGEQFF.

The chain employs TRBV6-1 and TRBJ1-5; D is possibly TRBD1 (6 bases). CDR3 size: 14 residues. Germline V gene lookup returns CDR1 MNHNS and CDR2 SASEGT. Trimming cost V 1 base and J 7 bases, with 11 bases left between them. This chain's CDR3 is CASSEGAGEQPQHF. The CDR3, as DNA: TGTGCCAGCAGTGAAGGGGCAGGGGAACAGCCCCAGCATTTT.